What follows are 32 T cell receptor beta chains derived from one specimen sequenced in a study of T cell repertoires in aging, cancer and after chemotherapy. The template was genomic DNA from peripheral blood, not RNA. Multiplex touch-down PCR with TRB-A/B primers amplified rearranged V-D-J TRB sequences. MiXCR, run by TCRdb on the multiplex PCR reads, gives a single entry per CDR3 protein. The data contain 1,500 to 2,000 distinct CDR3 sequences, 24% of them seen just once; the ten biggest clones take up 20% to 25%. Sample: blood. The receptors derive from a human donor with a solid tumor.

V usage is TRBV4-1 and J usage is TRBJ1-4; tentative D call: TRBD1 (6 bases). Germline assignment: CDR1 MGHRA and CDR2 YSYEKL. This CDR3 has 17 residues. V lost 2 bases and J 7 bases, leaving 20 bases between the germline ends. CDR3 in DNA: TGCGCCAGCAGCCAACTTATCTCACAGGGTCCTGGTGAAAAACTGTTTTTT. Translated, it gives CASSQLISQGPGEKLFF.

This clonotype was detected a few times. The chain employs TRBV5-4 and TRBJ2-7, with 9 nucleotides matching TRBD1. CDR3 size: 15 residues. V lost 2 bases, J lost 3 bases, and 6 bases stayed unmatched. From germline, CDR1 is SGHNT and CDR2 YYREEE (reference sequence). CDR3 coding DNA: TGTGCCAGCAGCTTTGACCGGGACAGGGTCTACGAGCAGTACTTC. It is translated as CASSFDRDRVYEQYF.

This clonotype qualifies as large. The rearrangement joins TRBV7-2 to TRBJ2-5; D may be TRBD2 (6 bases). From germline, CDR1 is SGHTA and CDR2 FQGNSA. The CDR3 is 14 residues long. The ends were cut back, 1 base at V and 5 bases at J, with 11 bases in the middle. The CDR3 loop reads CASSLVGGSETQYF. Written as DNA, the CDR3 is TGTGCCAGCAGCTTAGTTGGAGGGTCCGAGACCCAGTACTTC.

The table lists this clonotype with a few counts. The genes are TRBV5-5 and TRBJ1-2; perhaps TRBD1 as D (5 bases). The CDR3 loop spans 14 amino acids. The V end lost 5 bases, the J end lost 8 bases, and 19 bases lay between the germline ends. The germline V gene has CDR1 SGHKS and CDR2 YYEKEE (reference sequence). CDR3 coding DNA: TGTGCCAGCAGGGCCGGGACCCCAGTGTCGGGCTACACCTTC. Protein: CASRAGTPVSGYTF.

The chain recombines TRBV20-1 with TRBJ2-2, with D possibly TRBD1 on 5 matching bases. The CDR3 is 14 amino acids. V was pared by 0 bases and J by 7 bases, with 12 bases between. Germline V CDR1 and CDR2: DFQATT, SNEGSKA (reference sequence). CDR3 nucleotide sequence: TGCAGTGCTAGAGATCTGCAGGGTGGCGGGGAGCTGTTTTTT. Its protein is CSARDLQGGGELFF.

This clonotype counts as medium-sized. The CDR3 bases are TGTGCCAGTATGCAGGCAGGGGGCACCTCTGGAAACACCATATATTTT. Residues: CASMQAGGTSGNTIYF. The V and J genes are TRBV19 and TRBJ1-3; TRBD1 matches 8 bases. V lost 7 bases, J lost 0 bases, and 8 bases stayed unmatched. Germline lookup yields CDR1 LNHDA and CDR2 SQIVND (reference sequence). The length of the CDR3 is 16 residues.

CDR3 sequence reads: CASSLSRASGNTIYF. CDR3 in DNA: TGTGCCAGCAGTTTATCACGGGCGTCTGGAAACACCATATATTTT. This chain uses TRBV27 with TRBJ1-3; D not certain. This CDR3 has 15 amino acids. V gave up 0 bases and J gave up 1 base, with 7 bases separating them. From germline, CDR1 is MNHEY and CDR2 SMNVEV (reference sequence).

The rearrangement uses TRBV7-9 and TRBJ2-1; TRBD2 might be the D (7 bases). The CDR3 consists of 15 residues. Germline assignment: CDR1 SEHNR and CDR2 FQNEAQ (reference sequence). V lost 3 bases and J lost 6, with 15 bases in between. The CDR3 coding sequence is TGTGCCAGCAGCTTGGGGGGGGGCTCGGGCAATGAGCAGTTCTTC. It yields the protein CASSLGGGSGNEQFF.

By proportion, this clonotype is large. The rearrangement uses TRBV30 and TRBJ1-1; TRBD1 agrees at 8 bases. This CDR3 has 12 residues. With 7 bases clipped from V and 0 bases from J, the junction kept 1 base outside the gene matches. Germline V CDR1 and CDR2: GTSNPN, SVGIG (reference sequence). The CDR3, as DNA: TGTGCCTCGGACAGGGTGAACACTGAAGCTTTCTTT. It is translated as CASDRVNTEAFF.

This clonotype is judged large (0.1 to 1%). This chain connects TRBV6-5 to TRBJ1-1, with 10 bases matching TRBD1. The CDR3 covers 13 residues. V was clipped by 5 bases and J by 11 bases; unmatched bases: 8. Germline loops: CDR1 MNHEY, CDR2 SVGAGI. The CDR3 DNA reads as TGTGCCAGCAGTCCCCGACAGGGGGCTCGCGCTTTCTTT. Translating it yields CASSPRQGARAFF.

This clonotype rates as medium-sized (0.01 to 0.1%). V usage is TRBV19 and J usage is TRBJ2-7, with 11 bases that match TRBD1. The CDR3 sequence is 14 residues long. Trimming removed 5 bases from V and 6 bases from J; junction bases left unmatched: 6. CDR1 and CDR2 from the germline V gene are LNHDA and SQIVND (reference sequence). Here the CDR3 reads CASSHGQGAAEQYF. As DNA, the CDR3 is TGTGCCAGTAGTCACGGACAGGGGGCAGCCGAGCAGTACTTC.

Within the sample, this clonotype is large. CDR3 sequence (DNA): TGTGCCAGCAGTGACTCCCGGGGGGGCACAGATACGCAGTATTTT. This sequence encodes CASSDSRGGTDTQYF. The J gene is TRBJ2-3, the V gene TRBV6-4; 7 nucleotides line up with TRBD2. This CDR3 region has 15 residues. Germline CDR1 reads MRHNA; CDR2 reads SNTAGT. J lost 1 base, V lost 0 bases, and 1 base had no gene match.

This clonotype has just a few counts. V gene TRBV11-2 combines with J gene TRBJ2-4; 9 nucleotides line up with TRBD2. CDR1 and CDR2 (germline): SGHAT, FQNNGV. With 5 bases clipped from V and 0 bases from J, the junction kept 8 bases outside the gene matches. This CDR3 has 17 residues. The CDR3 DNA reads TGTGCCAGCAGCAGTCGGCGGGAGGGCCTAGCCAAAAACATTCAGTACTTC. This codes for CASSSRREGLAKNIQYF.

The chain uses TRBV6-1 and TRBJ2-1; 8 bases are a match to TRBD2. After removal of 6 bases from V and 4 bases from J, the junction contained 8 bases not matched to a gene. Germline CDR1 reads MNHNS; CDR2 reads SASEGT. The CDR3 is made up of 15 amino acids. This chain's CDR3 is CASRKAGVRYNEQFF. The CDR3 nucleotides read TGTGCCAGCAGGAAAGCGGGAGTGAGGTACAATGAGCAGTTCTTC.

This clonotype is judged large (0.1 to 1%). The chain joins TRBV20-1 to TRBJ2-1, with D perhaps being TRBD1 or TRBD2 (6 bases each). Germline loops: CDR1 DFQATT, CDR2 SNEGSKA (reference sequence). V lost 6 bases to trimming and J lost 10 bases, with 25 bases between them. The length of the CDR3 is 15 residues. The CDR3 DNA sequence: TGCAGTGCCATAACCGACGGATCACAGGGAGGCGAGCAGTTCTTC. It codes for CSAITDGSQGGEQFF.

In this sample, this clonotype turned up a few times. The chain carries TRBV6-4 and TRBJ2-3; 7 positions match TRBD1. Germline V lookup: CDR1 MRHNA, CDR2 SNTAGT. The V segment lost 6 bases and the J segment 0 bases; nucleotides outside the gene matches: 6. This CDR3 has 15 amino acids. Here the CDR3 reads CASRGQRYSTDTQYF. CDR3 in DNA: TGTGCCAGCAGGGGACAGAGATATAGCACAGATACGCAGTATTTT.

The CDR3 DNA is TGTGCCAGCAGCTTAACAAACTTGGGCAACGAGCAGTACTTC. Amino acids: CASSLTNLGNEQYF. The chain employs TRBV7-9 and TRBJ2-7; D not certain. Between the trimmed V and J ends, which lost 2 bases and 5 bases, there was a span of 13 bases. CDR3 length equals 14 residues. Per germline, CDR1 SEHNR and CDR2 FQNEAQ (reference sequence).

The chain employs TRBV20-1 and TRBJ2-1, with TRBD2 identical over 9 bases. Germline trimming cut 0 bases from V and 2 bases from J; bases unmatched to any gene: 5. From germline, CDR1 is DFQATT and CDR2 SNEGSKA (reference sequence). The CDR3 is made up of 16 amino acids. The CDR3 sequence is CSARDGAGGTYNEQFF. CDR3 DNA: TGCAGTGCTAGAGACGGGGCGGGGGGGACCTACAATGAGCAGTTCTTC.

CDR3 sequence reads: CASSSPRLARETQYF. The CDR3 bases are TGTGCCAGCAGTTCCCCGCGACTAGCGCGGGAGACCCAGTACTTC. The V and J genes are TRBV12-3 or TRBV12-4 and TRBJ2-5; 8 bases align to TRBD2. This CDR3 has 15 residues. The junction had 9 bases not matched to a gene; V was cut back by 4 bases and J by 5 bases.

This rearrangement joins TRBV7-9 to TRBJ2-3; no reliable D call. V dropped 4 bases and J dropped 2 bases, with 10 bases sitting between them. CDR1 and CDR2 (germline): SEHNR, FQNEAQ (reference sequence). There are 14 residues in the CDR3. The CDR3 coding sequence is TGTGCCAGCAGCTCGGAGACGTACACAGATACGCAGTATTTT. This translates into CASSSETYTDTQYF.

The chain recombines TRBV5-1 with TRBJ1-5; 9 positions agree with TRBD1. The CDR3 is 14 amino acids. V was clipped by 3 bases and J by 4 bases; unmatched bases: 2. Germline V gene sequence: CDR1 SGHRS, CDR2 YFSETQ. For the CDR3, the DNA is TGCGCCAGCAGCTGGGGGACAGGGAATCAGCCCCAGCATTTT. Translating gives CASSWGTGNQPQHF. The full variable domain, in which reference TRBV5-1 and TRBJ1-5 provide the parts outside the CDR3, is KAGVTQTPRYLIKTRGQQVTLSCSPISGHRSVSWYQQTPGQGLQFLFEYFSETQRNKGNFPGRFSGRQFSNSRSEMNVSTLELGDSALYLCASSWGTGNQPQHFGDGTRLSIL.

CDR3 sequence: CASSQEGTLYTQYF. CDR3 nucleotide sequence: TGTGCCAGCAGCCAGGAAGGAACCCTCTATACGCAGTATTTT. The chain links TRBV12-3 or TRBV12-4 to TRBJ2-3; D call uncertain. Trimming took 6 bases from V and 7 from J, leaving 17 bases between them. The CDR3 consists of 14 residues.

The chain links TRBV5-1 to TRBJ2-1; the D gene could be TRBD1 or TRBD2 (5 bases each). Trimming stripped 0 bases from V and 10 bases from J, with 17 bases between. Germline CDR1 is SGHRS and CDR2 is YFSETQ. The CDR3 totals 15 residues. Here the CDR3 reads CASSLEGEGGREQFF. For the CDR3, the DNA is TGCGCCAGCAGCTTGGAAGGGGAAGGTGGGAGAGAGCAGTTCTTC.

The chain joins TRBV10-3 to TRBJ1-3; perhaps TRBD1 as D (6 bases). The CDR3 length is 13 residues. CDR1 and CDR2 (germline): ENHRY, SYGVKD. The V end was cut by 10 bases, the J end by 0 bases, with 10 bases between. For the CDR3, the DNA is TGTGCCACGGACAGAGCCTCTGGAAACACCATATATTTT. Protein sequence: CATDRASGNTIYF.

The rearrangement links TRBV5-4 to TRBJ1-1; no reliable D call. Germline V gives CDR1 SGHNT, CDR2 YYREEE (reference sequence). This CDR3 is 12 amino acids long. V lost 2 bases to trimming and J lost 4 bases, with 6 bases between them. Written as DNA, the CDR3 is TGTGCCAGCAGCTTTGATAGCACTGAAGCTTTCTTT. The encoded protein is CASSFDSTEAFF. The whole variable domain, filled in from reference TRBV5-4 and TRBJ1-1, reads ETGVTQSPTHLIKTRGQQVTLRCSSQSGHNTVSWYQQALGQGPQFIFQYYREEENGRGNFPPRFSGLQFPNYSSELNVNALELDDSALYLCASSFDSTEAFFGQGTRLTVV.

In this sample, this clonotype turned up a few times. The CDR3: CASSLAGGGYGYTF. DNA of the CDR3: TGCGCCAGCAGCTTGGCGGGGGGCGGTTATGGCTACACCTTC. The V gene is TRBV5-1, the J gene TRBJ1-2, with TRBD1 as a possible D gene (6 bases). Trimming stripped 0 bases from V and 5 bases from J, with 11 bases between. CDR3 length equals 14 residues. Germline-derived CDR1 and CDR2 are SGHRS and YFSETQ.

Turning to this clonotype: This could be a read error, since a much larger clone is one nucleotide away. V is TRBV6-5 and J is TRBJ1-2, with D tentatively TRBD1 (6 bases). The CDR3 covers 12 residues. Trimming stripped 6 bases from V and 9 bases from J, with 14 bases between. The germline V gene encodes CDR1 MNHEY and CDR2 SVGAGI. The CDR3 here is CASRGQSRSYTF. The DNA of the CDR3 is TGTGCCAGCAGAGGACAGTCTAGAAGCTACACCTTC.

This rearrangement joins TRBV18 to TRBJ2-2; D gene uncertain. Germline CDR1 reads KGHSH; CDR2 reads LQKENI. CDR3 size: 11 residues. Trimming left V 2 bases short and J 5 bases short, with 0 bases between. The CDR3 region has the DNA TGTGCCAGCTCACCAACCGGGGAGCTGTTTTTT. It specifies CASSPTGELFF.

The chain links TRBV12-3 or TRBV12-4 to TRBJ1-5; a possible D gene is TRBD1 (5 bases). This CDR3 contains 15 residues. Trimming stripped 5 bases from V and 2 bases from J, with 13 bases between. This CDR3 reads CASSAPGPGNQPQHF. For the CDR3, the DNA is TGTGCCAGCAGTGCCCCGGGACCGGGCAATCAGCCCCAGCATTTT.

CDR3: CASSLGGQLDEQYF. DNA for the CDR3: TGTGCCAGCAGCTTGGGGGGACAGCTCGACGAGCAGTACTTC. The chain combines TRBV5-5 with TRBJ2-7; 7 bases match TRBD1. The trim removed 0 bases at V and 5 bases at J, leaving 5 bases unmatched. This CDR3 has 14 amino acids. Per the germline V gene, CDR1 is SGHKS and CDR2 is YYEKEE (reference sequence).

There are a few counts of this clonotype. The chain couples TRBV19 to TRBJ2-7, with unresolved D. Trimming shortened V by 7 bases and J by 0 bases, and 10 bases separated the two germline ends. This CDR3 contains 13 residues. Germline V gives CDR1 LNHDA, CDR2 SQIVND (reference sequence). CDR3: CASMDANSYEQYF. For the CDR3, the DNA is TGTGCCAGTATGGATGCTAACTCCTACGAGCAGTACTTC.

This chain links TRBV14 with TRBJ1-2, with D unresolved. The germline gives CDR1 SGHDN, CDR2 FVKESK. This CDR3 is built from 14 residues. V lost 1 base, J lost 7 bases, and 13 bases lay in between. CDR3 in amino acids: CASSQVSGVRGYTF. DNA for the CDR3: TGTGCCAGCAGCCAAGTCTCCGGGGTCCGTGGCTACACCTTC. The full variable domain, rest sourced from reference TRBV14 and TRBJ1-2, is EAGVTQFPSHSVIEKGQTVTLRCDPISGHDNLYWYRRVMGKEIKFLLHFVKESKQDESGMPNNRFLAERTGGTYSTLKVQPAELEDSGVYFCASSQVSGVRGYTFGSGTRLTVV.